A single sample is the source of the 30 T cell receptor beta chains below, sequenced in a study of chemoradiotherapy in HPV16-positive cancers. TCRdb's copy holds only in-frame clones and misses some; the assay was immunoSEQ multiplex PCR. The sample records more than 7,000 clones, roughly 87% being singletons. Sequenced here: blood, sampled from a patient who underwent chemoradiotherapy. The receptors stem from a human donor with HPV-associated anogenital cancer.

V usage is TRBV19 and J usage is TRBJ1-4, with D possibly being TRBD1 (5 bases). The CDR3 is 15 residues long. Germline V gives CDR1 LNHDA, CDR2 SQIVND (reference sequence). The V gene lost 3 bases and the J gene lost 8 bases, with 16 bases spanning the gap. The chain's CDR3 is CASSILPGATEKLFF. DNA for the CDR3: TGTGCCAGTAGTATCCTACCCGGGGCGACAGAAAAACTGTTTTTT.

The genes are TRBV19 and TRBJ1-2; 9 bases fit TRBD1. The CDR3 spans 16 residues. The V segment lost 3 bases and the J segment 6 bases; nucleotides outside the gene matches: 11. Germline V gives CDR1 LNHDA, CDR2 SQIVND (reference sequence). CDR3 sequence: CASSIRPQGAVDGYTF. The CDR3 bases are TGTGCCAGTAGTATTCGTCCACAGGGGGCGGTGGATGGCTACACCTTC.

The table lists this clone with a count of one. The CDR3 sequence is CASSHPRGAPTEAFF. For the CDR3, the DNA is TGTGCCAGCAGCCATCCCCGGGGGGCTCCCACTGAAGCTTTCTTT. The chain combines TRBV4-2 with TRBJ1-1, with TRBD1 as a possible D gene (6 bases). V lost 3 bases and J 4 bases, leaving 15 bases between the germline ends. This CDR3 region has 15 residues. From germline, CDR1 is LGHNA and CDR2 YNFKEQ.

The V gene is TRBV7-6, the J gene TRBJ1-5, with a weak D call TRBD1 (5 bases). The CDR3 runs to 15 residues. Trimming removed 2 bases at V and 4 bases at J, with 12 bases between. Germline V gene sequence: CDR1 SGHVS, CDR2 FNYEAQ. The CDR3 here is CASSLTSGRNQPQHF. The CDR3 nucleotides are TGTGCCAGCAGCTTAACGTCAGGGAGAAATCAGCCCCAGCATTTT.

The CDR3 sequence: CASSSIGGDTEAFF. Written as DNA, the CDR3 is TGTGCCAGCAGCAGCATAGGGGGAGATACTGAAGCTTTCTTT. J is TRBJ1-1 and V is TRBV6-1; D might be TRBD1 (6 bases). The CDR3 totals 14 residues. V lost 6 bases to trimming and J lost 5 bases, with 16 bases between them. Germline V gene lookup returns CDR1 MNHNS and CDR2 SASEGT.

This rearrangement joins TRBV28 to TRBJ1-1; perhaps TRBD1 as D (5 bases). Germline V gene data show CDR1 as MDHEN and CDR2 as SYDVKM. There are 14 residues in the CDR3. Trimming left V 6 bases short and J 2 bases short, with 13 bases between. The CDR3 loop is CASRPGSVNTEAFF. CDR3 nucleotides: TGTGCCAGCAGGCCAGGGTCGGTTAACACTGAAGCTTTCTTT.

The rearrangement links TRBV6-5 to TRBJ1-1; no clear D. Germline CDR1 and CDR2: MNHEY and SVGAGI. The CDR3 length is 14 residues. The germline V and J ends were trimmed by 4 bases and 2 bases, with 11 bases remaining between them. CDR3 loop: CASSFTDGNTEAFF. CDR3 nucleotide sequence: TGTGCCAGCAGTTTCACAGACGGTAACACTGAAGCTTTCTTT.

V usage is TRBV7-2 and J usage is TRBJ1-4; 7 bases agree with TRBD1. This CDR3 has 14 amino acids. J gave up 5 bases and V 6 bases, and 6 bases lay outside the gene matches. In germline, CDR1 is SGHTA, CDR2 FQGNSA. The DNA of the CDR3 is TGTGCCAGCAGGGCCGGGACAGCAAATGAAAAACTGTTTTTT. This encodes CASRAGTANEKLFF.

The chain employs TRBV6-7 and TRBJ2-2, with 11 bases fitting TRBD2. TRBV6-7 is an ORF for which the function is uncertain. Trimming cost V 0 bases and J 5 bases; bases outside gene matches: 8. The CDR3 covers 18 residues. The CDR3 DNA follows: TGTGCCAGCAGTTACTCGCCACTAGCGGGGGAGGGGACCGGGGAGCTGTTTTTT. Its protein is CASSYSPLAGEGTGELFF.

The J gene is TRBJ2-3, the V gene TRBV25-1; D possibly corresponds to TRBD1 (6 bases). CDR3 length: 14 residues. Trimming stripped 2 bases from V and 6 bases from J, with 12 bases between. CDR1 is MGHDK, CDR2 SYGVNS, per germline. The CDR3 sequence: CASSETGIQDTQYF. Here the CDR3 DNA reads TGTGCCAGCAGTGAAACAGGGATCCAGGATACGCAGTATTTT.

This chain connects TRBV9 to TRBJ1-3; D is perhaps TRBD1 (5 bases). V lost 2 bases to trimming and J lost 7 bases, with 10 bases between them. CDR3 length: 13 residues. Germline CDR1 SGDLS, CDR2 YYNGEE. The CDR3 DNA sequence: TGTGCCAGCAGCGTCCCGGGGCGGAACACCATATATTTT. Its translation: CASSVPGRNTIYF.

V usage is TRBV9 and J usage is TRBJ2-5; TRBD2 matches 10 bases. This CDR3 has 16 residues. Germline V gene lookup returns CDR1 SGDLS and CDR2 YYNGEE. The V gene end was trimmed by 0 bases and the J gene end by 5 bases; junction bases not matched to a gene: 7. CDR3 in amino acids: CASSVASGGAPETQYF. CDR3 sequence (DNA): TGTGCCAGCAGCGTAGCGAGCGGGGGGGCCCCGGAGACCCAGTACTTC.

The chain joins TRBV9 to TRBJ2-1; 10 positions match TRBD1. Germline CDR1 SGDLS, CDR2 YYNGEE. This CDR3 has 17 residues. The V gene end was trimmed by 0 bases and the J gene end by 6 bases; junction bases not matched to a gene: 9. This CDR3 is CASSVDPGTGAINEQFF. The CDR3 DNA sequence: TGTGCCAGCAGCGTAGACCCCGGGACAGGGGCCATCAATGAGCAGTTCTTC.

This rearrangement joins TRBV5-6 to TRBJ2-7, with D tentatively TRBD2 (6 bases). The CDR3 has 13 residues. Germline V gives CDR1 SGHDT, CDR2 YYEEEE. Trimming left V 0 bases short and J 6 bases short, with 10 bases between. CDR3 protein: CASSLGRGLEQYF. The CDR3 DNA reads as TGTGCCAGCAGCTTGGGCCGGGGACTCGAGCAGTACTTC.

The rearrangement uses TRBV4-1 and TRBJ2-3, with a weak D call TRBD1 (8 bases). The CDR3 is 16 amino acids. Trimming shortened V by 1 base and J by 3 bases, and 14 bases separated the two germline ends. The germline gives CDR1 MGHRA, CDR2 YSYEKL. CDR3 DNA sequence: TGCGCCAGCAGCCAAGCCACAGGGGGGGTGACAGATACGCAGTATTTT. Its protein is CASSQATGGVTDTQYF.

The chain combines TRBV9 with TRBJ1-2, with D perhaps matching TRBD1 (5 bases). Trimming cost V 3 bases and J 8 bases, with 14 bases left between them. The germline CDR1 and CDR2 sequences are SGDLS and YYNGEE. The CDR3 consists of 13 residues. The CDR3 bases are TGTGCCAGCAGCGACCGACCGGGACGCGGCTACACCTTC. Its protein is CASSDRPGRGYTF.

This chain links TRBV7-9 with TRBJ2-6; no firm D call. The germline CDR1 and CDR2 sequences are SEHNR and FQNEAQ (reference sequence). CDR3 size: 15 residues. Trimming removed 3 bases at V and 2 bases at J, with 8 bases between. The CDR3 reads CASSFVRAGANVLTF. In DNA, the CDR3 is TGTGCCAGCAGCTTCGTCCGGGCTGGGGCCAACGTCCTGACTTTC.

CDR3 DNA: TGTGCCAGCAGCTTGGGCCTAAACGAGCAGTACTTC. Protein: CASSLGLNEQYF. V and J are TRBV5-4 and TRBJ2-7; D unresolved. CDR3 length: 12 residues. The V end was cut by 0 bases, the J end by 5 bases, with 6 bases between. Germline CDR1 reads SGHNT; CDR2 reads YYREEE (reference sequence).

V gene TRBV14 combines with J gene TRBJ2-5; D unclear. The V and J ends lost 0 bases and 3 bases respectively, with 5 bases between them. Germline V gene sequence: CDR1 SGHDN, CDR2 FVKESK. The CDR3 runs to 13 residues. The CDR3 DNA is TGTGCCAGCAGCCAAGATCTTGAAGAGACCCAGTACTTC. The encoded protein is CASSQDLEETQYF.

V is TRBV19 and J is TRBJ1-6; tentatively, D is TRBD1 (5 bases). Trimming shortened V by 4 bases and J by 3 bases, and 16 bases separated the two germline ends. Germline V lookup: CDR1 LNHDA, CDR2 SQIVND (reference sequence). CDR3 length: 17 residues. CDR3 sequence reads: CASSTQQAAYYNSPLHF. The CDR3 bases are TGTGCCAGTAGTACCCAACAGGCCGCCTACTATAATTCACCCCTCCACTTT.

J is TRBJ1-2 and V is TRBV19; TRBD1 might be the D (6 bases). The germline gives CDR1 LNHDA, CDR2 SQIVND (reference sequence). This CDR3 has 13 residues. Trimming removed 7 bases at V and 7 bases at J, with 16 bases between. CDR3 in amino acids: CASNDRLVSGYTF. CDR3 DNA sequence: TGTGCCAGTAACGACAGGTTGGTCTCTGGCTACACCTTC. The complete variable domain, with remaining parts taken from reference TRBV19 and TRBJ1-2, reads DGGITQSPKYLFRKEGQNVTLSCEQNLNHDAMYWYRQDPGQGLRLIYYSQIVNDFQKGDIAEGYSVSREKKESFPLTVTSAQKNPTAFYLCASNDRLVSGYTFGSGTRLTVV.

A few counts support this clone. The CDR3 coding sequence is TGTGCCAGCAGCTTCGGACGAGCCAATTCACCCCTCCACTTT. It encodes CASSFGRANSPLHF. This rearrangement joins TRBV7-9 to TRBJ1-6; D is unresolved. Per germline, CDR1 SEHNR and CDR2 FQNEAQ (reference sequence). Deletions cut 3 bases from V and 7 bases from J, with 10 bases between. CDR3 length equals 14 residues.

J is TRBJ2-5 and V is TRBV11-2; TRBD1 matches at 9 bases. The V segment lost 3 bases and the J segment 4 bases; nucleotides outside the gene matches: 6. Germline values: CDR1 SGHAT, CDR2 FQNNGV. The CDR3 runs to 15 residues. The CDR3 spells CASSFGTGPGETQYF. DNA for the CDR3: TGTGCCAGCAGCTTCGGGACAGGGCCGGGAGAGACCCAGTACTTC.

V gene TRBV19 combines with J gene TRBJ2-1; 16 bases align to TRBD2. After removal of 7 bases from V and 5 bases from J, the junction contained 2 bases not matched to a gene. The germline CDR1 and CDR2 sequences are LNHDA and SQIVND (reference sequence). There are 15 residues in the CDR3. This CDR3 is CASMGTSGGDNEQFF. In DNA form, the CDR3 reads TGTGCCAGTATGGGGACTAGCGGGGGGGACAATGAGCAGTTCTTC.

This clone was recorded only once. The J gene is TRBJ1-2, the V gene TRBV6-4; 9 bases match TRBD1. After removal of 5 bases from V and 0 bases from J, the junction contained 16 bases not matched to a gene. CDR1 and CDR2 from the germline V gene are MRHNA and SNTAGT. The CDR3 runs 19 residues. The CDR3 sequence: CASSIRRTGVTVANYGYTF. For the CDR3, the DNA is TGTGCCAGCAGTATCAGGAGGACAGGGGTTACCGTGGCTAACTATGGCTACACCTTC.

Here the CDR3 reads CASSSGTVGREKLFF. The CDR3 nucleotides are TGCGCCAGCAGCTCCGGGACGGTCGGACGTGAAAAACTGTTTTTT. The chain is built from TRBV5-1 and TRBJ1-4, with D tentatively TRBD1 (5 bases). The CDR3 contains 15 residues. The germline CDR1 and CDR2 sequences are SGHRS and YFSETQ. The V and J ends lost 3 bases and 7 bases respectively, with 16 bases between them.

The chain uses TRBV27 and TRBJ1-2; D perhaps matches TRBD1 (6 bases). The germline gives CDR1 MNHEY, CDR2 SMNVEV (reference sequence). The V and J ends lost 6 bases and 4 bases respectively, with 15 bases between them. The CDR3 extends over 14 amino acids. The CDR3 spells CASSRGQFGYGYTF. CDR3 nucleotide sequence: TGTGCCAGCAGCCGCGGACAGTTCGGCTATGGCTACACCTTC.

The V gene is TRBV5-1, the J gene TRBJ2-7, with unresolved D. This CDR3 is built from 14 residues. With 0 bases removed from V and 3 bases from J, the gap between germline ends came to 10 bases. From germline, CDR1 is SGHRS and CDR2 YFSETQ. Here the CDR3 reads CASSLASASYEQYV. The DNA for the CDR3 is TGCGCCAGCAGCTTGGCCAGCGCCAGCTACGAGCAGTACGTC.

The chain uses TRBV5-1 and TRBJ1-1, with no clear D. The V gene's germline CDR1 is SGHRS and CDR2 YFSETQ. The CDR3 length is 13 residues. V lost 6 bases, J lost 2 bases, and 11 bases lay in between. CDR3 coding DNA: TGCGCCAGCAAGATTTTCAGAAACACTGAAGCTTTCTTT. Protein product: CASKIFRNTEAFF.

The CDR3 sequence is CASSPTRSSYNEQFF. The CDR3 bases are TGCGCCAGCAGTCCAACTAGGAGTTCCTACAATGAGCAGTTCTTC. This rearrangement joins TRBV5-1 to TRBJ2-1, with D maybe TRBD2 (5 bases). CDR1 is SGHRS and CDR2 is YFSETQ in the germline V gene. This CDR3 is 15 amino acids long. Trimming took 5 bases from V and 1 from J, leaving 13 bases between them.